This T cell receptor beta chain originates from a study of graft-versus-host responses after intestinal transplantation. At the level of the study: Recipients were all induced with anti-thymocyte globulin, then given tacrolimus and steroids for around three years.

The graft tissue was processed, and this released both intraepithelial and lamina propria lymphocytes. The CDR3 extends over 16 amino acids. J was trimmed by 7 bases and V by 0 bases; bases with no gene match: 5. Germline V gene data show CDR1 as KGHSH and CDR2 as LQKENI. The assay was immunoSEQ multiplex PCR, and TCRdb's table has in-frame clones only and misses some. Among roughly 14,000 clones listed, about 67% were seen once. This clonotype was sampled from a human patient who received an intestinal transplant, so some T cells may come from the graft donor. The starting material was ileum tissue, obtained 14 days after transplant. The chain joins TRBV18 to TRBJ1-6, with 8 bases aligning to TRBD1. The CDR3 nucleotides read TGTGCCAGCTCACCACCGGCCAGGGGGCAAAATTCACCCCTCCACTTT. It codes for CASSPPARGQNSPLHF.